The present T cell receptor (beta chain) was sequenced within a study of T cells in Graves' hyperthyroidism and ophthalmopathy. This CDR3 has 18 residues. V was pared by 5 bases and J by 8 bases, with 20 bases of the junction left unmatched. Germline loops: CDR1 MNHEY, CDR2 SVGEGT. Diagnoses used clinical symptoms, serum thyroxine and TRAb, thyroid ultrasound and orbital computed tomography. This clonotype appeared a few times. TCR beta CDR3 sequences were amplified from RNA transcripts. HTBI primers were the set used in a first-round RT-PCR of the TCR CDR3. TCRdb ran MiXCR on the multiplex PCR reads and lists one entry per CDR3 protein. Of over 550,000 distinct CDR3 sequences listed, roughly a sixth are singletons.

Sequencing was carried out using blood. This chain joins TRBV6-2 or TRBV6-3 and TRBJ2-1; 8 bases fit TRBD2. The origin of this receptor is a woman aged 18-29 years with Graves' hyperthyroidism. This CDR3 is CASSPLRGREVGRDEQFF. CDR3 coding DNA: TGTGCCAGCAGTCCCCTGCGGGGGCGGGAGGTCGGCCGGGATGAGCAGTTCTTC.